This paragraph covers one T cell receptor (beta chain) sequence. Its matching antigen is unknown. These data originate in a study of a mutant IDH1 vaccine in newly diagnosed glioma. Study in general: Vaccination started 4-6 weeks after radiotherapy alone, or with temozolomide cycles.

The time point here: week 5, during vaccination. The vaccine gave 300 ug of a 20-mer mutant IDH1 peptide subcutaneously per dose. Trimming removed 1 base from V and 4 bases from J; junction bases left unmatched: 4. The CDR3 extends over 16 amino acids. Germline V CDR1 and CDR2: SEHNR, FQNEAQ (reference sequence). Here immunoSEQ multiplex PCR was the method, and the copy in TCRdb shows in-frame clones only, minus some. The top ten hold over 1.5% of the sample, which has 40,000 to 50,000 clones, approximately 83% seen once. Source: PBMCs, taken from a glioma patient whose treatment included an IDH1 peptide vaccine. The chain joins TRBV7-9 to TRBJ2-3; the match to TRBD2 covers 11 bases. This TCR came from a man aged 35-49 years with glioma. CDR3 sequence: CASSLGGTSGPDTQYF. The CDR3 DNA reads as TGTGCCAGCAGCTTAGGGGGGACTAGCGGTCCAGATACGCAGTATTTT.